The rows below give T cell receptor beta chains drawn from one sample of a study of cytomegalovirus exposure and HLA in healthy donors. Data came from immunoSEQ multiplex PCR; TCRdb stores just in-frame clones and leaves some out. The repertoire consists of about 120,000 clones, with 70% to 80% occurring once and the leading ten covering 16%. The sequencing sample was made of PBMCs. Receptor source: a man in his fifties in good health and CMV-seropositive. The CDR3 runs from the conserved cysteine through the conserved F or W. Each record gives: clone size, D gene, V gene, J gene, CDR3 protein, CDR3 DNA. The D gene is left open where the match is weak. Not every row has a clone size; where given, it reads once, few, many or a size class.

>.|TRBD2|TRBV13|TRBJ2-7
CASSSWGTSGLLEQYF
TGTGCCAGCAGCTCTTGGGGGACTAGCGGGTTGTTGGAGCAGTACTTC
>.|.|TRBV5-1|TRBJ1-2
CASSLVSEGGGYTF
TGCGCCAGCAGCTTGGTTTCAGAGGGAGGTGGCTACACCTTC
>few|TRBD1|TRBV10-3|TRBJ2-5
CAISESTQGAKETQYF
TGTGCCATCAGTGAGTCGACCCAGGGGGCGAAGGAGACCCAGTACTTC
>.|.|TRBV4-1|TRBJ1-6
CASSQDPPTGNSPLHF
TGCGCCAGCAGCCAAGATCCGCCGACAGGAAATTCACCCCTCCACTTT
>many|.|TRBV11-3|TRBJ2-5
CASSPDGDQETQYF
TGTGCCAGCAGCCCCGACGGGGACCAAGAGACCCAGTACTTC
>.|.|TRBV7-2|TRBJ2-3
CASSLQADTSTDTQYF
TGTGCCAGCAGCTTGCAAGCGGATACTAGCACAGATACGCAGTATTTT
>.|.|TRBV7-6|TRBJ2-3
CASSLWESTDTQYF
TGTGCCAGCAGCCTATGGGAGTCCACAGATACGCAGTATTTT
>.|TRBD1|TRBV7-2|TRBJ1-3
CASSLANWRGHSDGNTIYF
TGTGCCAGCAGCTTAGCGAACTGGAGGGGGCACTCGGACGGAAACACCATATATTTT
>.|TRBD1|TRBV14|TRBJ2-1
CASSQMGQGDEQFF
TGTGCCAGCAGCCAAATGGGACAGGGGGATGAGCAGTTCTTC
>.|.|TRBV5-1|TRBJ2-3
CASSLPGSTDTQYF
TGCGCCAGCAGCCTTCCAGGGTCCACAGATACGCAGTATTTT
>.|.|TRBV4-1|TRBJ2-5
CASSQGGAPQETQYF
TGCGCCAGCAGCCAAGGAGGAGCGCCGCAAGAGACCCAGTACTTC
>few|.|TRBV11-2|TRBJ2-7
CASSLKGHYEQYF
TGTGCCAGCAGCTTAAAGGGACATTACGAGCAGTACTTC
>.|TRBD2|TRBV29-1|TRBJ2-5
CSVSGTSVTRETQYF
TGCAGCGTTTCCGGGACTAGCGTAACTCGGGAGACCCAGTACTTC
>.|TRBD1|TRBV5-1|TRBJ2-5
CASRDREVVETQYF
TGCGCCAGCAGGGACAGGGAGGTGGTAGAGACCCAGTACTTC
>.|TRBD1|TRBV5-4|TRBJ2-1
CASSSRTGGYNEQFF
TGTGCCAGCAGCTCGAGGACAGGGGGTTACAATGAGCAGTTCTTC
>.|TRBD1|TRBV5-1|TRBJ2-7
CASSLWTGSYEQYF
TGCGCCAGCAGCTTGTGGACAGGTTCCTACGAGCAGTACTTC
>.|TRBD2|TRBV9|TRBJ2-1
CASSPGLAGVSNEQFF
TGTGCCAGCAGCCCCGGACTAGCGGGCGTTTCCAATGAGCAGTTCTTC
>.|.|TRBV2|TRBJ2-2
CASRRYDGELFF
TGTGCCAGCAGGAGGTACGACGGGGAGCTGTTTTTT
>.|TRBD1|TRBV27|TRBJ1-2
CASSVSTGDSYGYTF
TGTGCCAGCAGTGTCAGTACAGGGGATAGCTATGGCTACACCTTC
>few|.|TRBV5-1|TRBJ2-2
CASGPQTLKNTGELFF
TGCGCCAGCGGCCCACAGACCCTAAAGAACACCGGGGAGCTGTTTTTT
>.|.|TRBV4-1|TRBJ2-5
CASSGGSEETQYF
TGCGCCAGCAGTGGAGGGTCTGAAGAGACCCAGTACTTC
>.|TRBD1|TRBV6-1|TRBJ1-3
CASSLYRGGNTIYF
TGTGCCAGCAGTCTTTACAGGGGAGGAAACACCATATATTTT
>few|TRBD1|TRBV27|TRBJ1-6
CASSPQGQARSPLHF
TGTGCCAGCAGTCCCCAGGGACAGGCGCGTTCACCCCTCCACTTT
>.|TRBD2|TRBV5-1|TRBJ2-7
CASSLGLAGGSYEQYF
TGCGCCAGCAGCTTGGGGCTAGCGGGAGGGTCCTACGAGCAGTACTTC
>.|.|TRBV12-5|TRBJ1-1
CASGLVNRNTEAFF
TGTGCTAGTGGTTTGGTAAACAGAAACACTGAAGCTTTCTTT
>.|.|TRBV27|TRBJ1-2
CASSSSGKGSYGYTF
TGTGCCAGCAGTTCCTCGGGTAAGGGGTCCTATGGCTACACCTTC
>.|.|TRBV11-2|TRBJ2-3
CASTAGQIGDLYF
TGTGCCAGCACCGCGGGACAGATAGGTGACTTGTATTTT
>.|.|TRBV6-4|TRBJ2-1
CASSPTPGPEGKQFF
TGTGCCAGCAGTCCAACCCCCGGGCCCGAGGGTAAGCAGTTCTTC
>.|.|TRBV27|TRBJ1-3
CASSFSGPSGNTIYF
TGTGCCAGCAGTTTCTCAGGGCCCTCTGGAAACACCATATATTTT
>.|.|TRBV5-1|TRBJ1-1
CASSPWTVTNTEAFF
TGCGCCAGCAGCCCCTGGACAGTCACGAACACTGAAGCTTTCTTT
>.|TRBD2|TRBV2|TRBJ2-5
CASSPGLGTSGTETQYF
TGTGCCAGCAGTCCAGGGTTGGGGACTAGCGGGACGGAGACCCAGTACTTC
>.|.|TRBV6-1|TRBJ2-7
CASRRTSYEQYF
TGTGCCAGCAGGAGGACATCCTACGAGCAGTACTTC
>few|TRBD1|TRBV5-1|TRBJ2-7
CASSWGSRGIYEQYF
TGCGCCAGCAGCTGGGGTTCCAGGGGGATCTACGAGCAGTACTTC
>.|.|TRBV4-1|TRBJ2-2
CASSQEADWSTGELFF
TGCGCCAGCAGCCAAGAGGCAGATTGGAGCACCGGGGAGCTGTTTTTT
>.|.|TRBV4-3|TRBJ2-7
CASSPRSGGLNEQYF
TGCGCCAGCAGCCCACGCTCAGGGGGGCTAAACGAGCAGTACTTC